This T cell receptor (beta chain) was observed in a study of molecular identifiers for immune sequencing clone quantification (dated by TCRdb to the late 2010s). Looking at the study overall: In a replicate experiment, RNA from approximately 22,000 or 94,000 naive CD8 T cells was split into five aliquots, four of which were sequenced. This methods study benchmarked molecular-identifier clustering-based TCR repertoire sequencing (MIDCIRS) and TCR RNA copy counting, using CD8 T cells to do so.

V is reduced by 0 bases and J by 7 bases, leaving a spacing of 13 bases between them. The CDR3 runs 16 residues from the cysteine to the phenylalanine. The read is trimmed to its CDR3 DNA, 48 bases read in frame from base 1. The germline V gene (reference sequence) sets CDR1 to PRHDT and CDR2 to FYEKMQ. The sample holds many counts of this clonotype. Its antigen is unknown. No much larger clone exists at a distance of one base, and base qualities are not known. On the study overall, not on this receptor specifically: Highly expanded clone sizes could be underestimated if identical TCR molecules share a barcode. The naive libraries included spiked-in Jurkat TCR RNA (about ten copies' worth), and this RNA is not part of the donor repertoire. Modeling estimated roughly 3.2 recovered TCR RNA copies per cell, compared with approximately 9.5 by digital PCR, which implies 30% to 35% capture efficiency. Spiked-in Jurkat TCR RNA equal to a single cell's worth was reported to be detectable even within one million naive CD8 T cells. When barcode sub-clustering was omitted, TCR diversity was inflated by chimeric consensus sequences, with chimeras reaching as high as 47%. Clones above 20 RNA copies held over 99% of molecules in CMV-specific effector cells but under 1% in naive cells.

The protocol used for the library was PCR. For sequencing, an Illumina HiSeq 4000 was employed. Bulk TCR libraries were prepared as previously described, using TCR primers listed in Table S5. Total RNA was purified with the Qiagen AllPrep DNA/RNA kit. Before analysis, reads from multiple sequencing runs of the same library were pooled. From the authors' description of their analysis: Reads were retained only if their TCR constant sequence matched exactly, and those retained reads were trimmed to 150 nt and grouped according to their 12-nt molecular barcodes. Reads inside each barcode group were sub-clustered using a 15% Levenshtein threshold, and a quality-weighted consensus sequence was constructed for each RNA molecule. Non-functional sequences were excluded, and lower-count sequences lying one edit away from another sequence were also excluded. Based on fitting two negative binomial distributions, any barcode sub-cluster with under 20% of the maximum read count was discarded. TCRdb cleaned the public reads at Q25 with fastp, built clones with MiXCR and kept in-frame beta chains. Each entry is one CDR3 protein sequence, shown with its most common DNA and genes. The V and J calls follow TCRdb's processing rather than the paper's. Within this sample are 250,000 to 350,000 distinct CDR3 sequences, with 20% to 25% of them counted one time only. Over 0.7% of the sample comes from the top ten.

Libraries of naive CD8 T cells were generated from roughly 20,000 to 1,000,000 sorted cells, with 10%, 30% or 50% of the purified RNA used. Naive CD8 T cells were FACS-sorted as CD8+CD4-CCR7+CD45RA+ on a BD FACSAria II into RLT Plus buffer. Detection sensitivity was tested by spiking Jurkat RNA equal to 9 to 10 TCR copies' worth into samples containing 20,000-1,000,000 naive CD8 T cells. CD8 T cells were enriched using RosetteSep CD8+ T Cell Enrichment Cocktail and Ficoll-Paque, and the enriched cells then underwent ACK red cell lysis. The sequence is built from TRBV13 and TRBJ1-6, with the D segment identity uncertain. This clonotype originated in a human donor in good health. Some libraries in this study had Jurkat cell RNA spiked in. The sequenced sample consisted of naive CD8+ T cells from blood, with Jurkat cell RNA spiked in. The cell subset or site label, as the study defines it: FACS-sorted CD8+CD4-CCR7+CD45RA+ naive T cells. CDR3 region: CASSLGALGPNSPLHF. In nucleotide form, the sequence is TGTGCCAGCAGCTTAGGCGCTTTAGGGCCGAATTCACCCCTCCACTTT. The entire variable domain, with the stretches around the CDR3 drawn from the reference TRBV13 and TRBJ1-6 proteins, is AAGVIQSPRHLIKEKRETATLKCYPIPRHDTVYWYQQGPGQDPQFLISFYEKMQSDKGSIPDRFSAQQFSDYHSELNMSSLELGDSALYFCASSLGALGPNSPLHFGNGTRLTVT.